These T cell receptor beta chains were read from a single sample in a study of human T cells and chemical hapten exposure. TCRdb re-analysed the RACE reads in MiXCR, keeping a single row per CDR3 protein. The top ten hold 20% to 30% of the sample, which has 39,000 or so distinct CDR3 sequences, under 5% seen once. The sample was whole blood, taken in connection with sensitization to the hapten diphenylcyclopropenone (DPC). The receptors stem from a man between 45 and 60 years old with alopecia areata. Some clones in this sample may be carry-over from other donors' samples. CDR3s include the opening cysteine and the closing phenylalanine or tryptophan. The order of the fields is CDR3 protein, CDR3 DNA, J gene, V gene, clone size, D gene, CDR3 length. D genes are given only for firm matches. Size is stated for part of the rows, as once, few or many counts, or as a class when the clone is expanded.

cdr3_aa: CASIRLAGGPTNEQFF
cdr3_nt: TGTGCCAGCATCCGACTAGCGGGAGGGCCTACCAATGAGCAGTTCTTC
j_call: TRBJ2-1
v_call: TRBV28
clone_size: -
d_call: TRBD2
cdr3_length: 16

cdr3_aa: CASSLLRTSGRSYTGELFF
cdr3_nt: TGTGCCAGCAGCCTCCTCAGGACTAGCGGGAGATCTTACACCGGGGAGCTGTTTTTT
j_call: TRBJ2-2
v_call: TRBV7-8
clone_size: few
d_call: TRBD2
cdr3_length: 19

cdr3_aa: CASSQGTQYF
cdr3_nt: TGTGCCAGCAGCCAAGGAACGCAGTATTTT
j_call: TRBJ2-3
v_call: TRBV16
clone_size: many
d_call: -
cdr3_length: 10

cdr3_aa: CSVAGQDSNQPQHF
cdr3_nt: TGCAGCGTCGCGGGACAGGATAGCAATCAGCCCCAGCATTTT
j_call: TRBJ1-5
v_call: TRBV29-1
clone_size: many
d_call: TRBD1
cdr3_length: 14

cdr3_aa: CASSTQGEGTEAFF
cdr3_nt: TGCGCCAGCAGCACCCAGGGGGAGGGGACTGAAGCTTTCTTT
j_call: TRBJ1-1
v_call: TRBV5-1
clone_size: few
d_call: TRBD1
cdr3_length: 14

cdr3_aa: CSVAQGPAKNIQYF
cdr3_nt: TGCAGCGTTGCCCAGGGTCCAGCCAAAAACATTCAGTACTTC
j_call: TRBJ2-4
v_call: TRBV29-1
clone_size: many
d_call: -
cdr3_length: 14

cdr3_aa: CASSFTTVNYGYTF
cdr3_nt: TGTGCCAGCAGCTTTACGACGGTTAACTATGGCTACACCTTC
j_call: TRBJ1-2
v_call: TRBV7-9
clone_size: many
d_call: -
cdr3_length: 14

cdr3_aa: CASSLTEAGEQFF
cdr3_nt: TGTGCCAGCAGTTTAACTGAAGCGGGTGAGCAGTTCTTC
j_call: TRBJ2-1
v_call: TRBV12-3/TRBV12-4
clone_size: few
d_call: -
cdr3_length: 13

cdr3_aa: CSVETGSTYEQYF
cdr3_nt: TGCAGCGTTGAAACAGGCTCAACCTACGAGCAGTACTTC
j_call: TRBJ2-7
v_call: TRBV29-1
clone_size: many
d_call: -
cdr3_length: 13

cdr3_aa: CASSLAATGVGETQYF
cdr3_nt: TGTGCCAGCAGCTTAGCGGCCACAGGGGTGGGAGAGACCCAGTACTTC
j_call: TRBJ2-5
v_call: TRBV7-2
clone_size: -
d_call: TRBD1
cdr3_length: 16

cdr3_aa: CSVEDRDNYEQYF
cdr3_nt: TGCAGCGTTGAAGATCGGGACAACTACGAGCAGTACTTC
j_call: TRBJ2-7
v_call: TRBV29-1
clone_size: many
d_call: -
cdr3_length: 13

cdr3_aa: CASSPTGSLAYEQYF
cdr3_nt: TGTGCCAGCAGCCCAACCGGCAGTCTTGCCTACGAGCAGTACTTC
j_call: TRBJ2-7
v_call: TRBV7-9
clone_size: many
d_call: -
cdr3_length: 15

cdr3_aa: CASRLAPGTANTEAFF
cdr3_nt: TGCGCCAGCAGACTTGCCCCCGGGACAGCGAACACTGAAGCTTTCTTT
j_call: TRBJ1-1
v_call: TRBV5-1
clone_size: few
d_call: TRBD1
cdr3_length: 16

cdr3_aa: CASSIPGRTSFVGEQYF
cdr3_nt: TGTGCCAGTAGTATCCCCGGCCGGACATCCTTCGTCGGCGAGCAGTACTTC
j_call: TRBJ2-7
v_call: TRBV19
clone_size: few
d_call: -
cdr3_length: 17

cdr3_aa: CSARVHQNQPQHF
cdr3_nt: TGCAGTGCTAGAGTTCACCAGAATCAGCCCCAGCATTTT
j_call: TRBJ1-5
v_call: TRBV20-1
clone_size: many
d_call: -
cdr3_length: 13

cdr3_aa: CASSQVQGAGNTIYF
cdr3_nt: TGTGCCAGCAGCCAAGTACAGGGGGCTGGAAACACCATATATTTT
j_call: TRBJ1-3
v_call: TRBV3-1
clone_size: many
d_call: TRBD1
cdr3_length: 15

cdr3_aa: CSVADLEAGLRSYEQYF
cdr3_nt: TGCAGCGTCGCCGACTTGGAAGCGGGATTACGGTCCTACGAGCAGTACTTC
j_call: TRBJ2-7
v_call: TRBV29-1
clone_size: many
d_call: TRBD2
cdr3_length: 17

cdr3_aa: CASRGPGGPGYEQYF
cdr3_nt: TGTGCCAGCAGGGGGCCTGGGGGACCGGGGTACGAGCAGTACTTC
j_call: TRBJ2-7
v_call: TRBV28
clone_size: many
d_call: -
cdr3_length: 15

cdr3_aa: CSARSGGTETQYF
cdr3_nt: TGCAGTGCTAGATCTGGCGGCACAGAGACCCAGTACTTC
j_call: TRBJ2-5
v_call: TRBV20-1
clone_size: -
d_call: -
cdr3_length: 13

cdr3_aa: CASSPWTSGRAHNEQFF
cdr3_nt: TGTGCCAGCAGTCCATGGACTAGCGGGAGGGCCCACAATGAGCAGTTCTTC
j_call: TRBJ2-1
v_call: TRBV12-3/TRBV12-4
clone_size: many
d_call: TRBD2
cdr3_length: 17

cdr3_aa: CSVDLSSGRAGGTQYF
cdr3_nt: TGCAGCGTTGATTTGTCTAGCGGGAGGGCCGGGGGGACCCAGTACTTC
j_call: TRBJ2-5
v_call: TRBV29-1
clone_size: many
d_call: TRBD2
cdr3_length: 16

cdr3_aa: CASSLGGATEAFF
cdr3_nt: TGTGCCAGCAGTTTAGGCGGGGCCACTGAAGCTTTCTTT
j_call: TRBJ1-1
v_call: TRBV12-3/TRBV12-4
clone_size: many
d_call: -
cdr3_length: 13

cdr3_aa: CSANGPGLAGFGDTQYF
cdr3_nt: TGCAGTGCTAATGGGCCGGGACTAGCGGGATTTGGAGATACGCAGTATTTT
j_call: TRBJ2-3
v_call: TRBV20-1
clone_size: many
d_call: TRBD2
cdr3_length: 17

cdr3_aa: CASSPEQGEKLFF
cdr3_nt: TGCGCCAGCAGCCCAGAGCAAGGGGAAAAACTGTTTTTT
j_call: TRBJ1-4
v_call: TRBV4-1
clone_size: many
d_call: -
cdr3_length: 13

cdr3_aa: CASSLYTSGATDTQYF
cdr3_nt: TGTGCCAGCAGCTTGTACACTAGCGGGGCAACAGATACGCAGTATTTT
j_call: TRBJ2-3
v_call: TRBV11-2
clone_size: many
d_call: TRBD2
cdr3_length: 16

cdr3_aa: CASSPASYGEQYF
cdr3_nt: TGTGCCAGCTCACCAGCCAGCTACGGTGAGCAGTACTTC
j_call: TRBJ2-7
v_call: TRBV18
clone_size: many
d_call: -
cdr3_length: 13

cdr3_aa: CASPSNRVSHEQYF
cdr3_nt: TGTGCCAGCCCCTCGAACAGGGTCAGCCACGAGCAGTACTTC
j_call: TRBJ2-7
v_call: TRBV6-1
clone_size: many
d_call: -
cdr3_length: 14

cdr3_aa: CASSQGRLAGSYEQYF
cdr3_nt: TGTGCCAGCAGCCAAGGAAGACTAGCGGGGTCCTACGAGCAGTACTTC
j_call: TRBJ2-7
v_call: TRBV3-1
clone_size: many
d_call: TRBD2
cdr3_length: 16

cdr3_aa: CASTRLAEGETQYF
cdr3_nt: TGTGCCAGCACCCGACTTGCGGAGGGAGAGACCCAGTACTTC
j_call: TRBJ2-5
v_call: TRBV2
clone_size: many
d_call: -
cdr3_length: 14

cdr3_aa: CSVGGAVSGSGTDTQYF
cdr3_nt: TGCAGCGTCGGGGGGGCAGTTAGCGGGAGCGGCACAGATACGCAGTATTTT
j_call: TRBJ2-3
v_call: TRBV29-1
clone_size: few
d_call: TRBD2
cdr3_length: 17

cdr3_aa: CASSSRDKLYEQYF
cdr3_nt: TGTGCCAGCAGTTCCCGGGACAAACTCTACGAGCAGTACTTC
j_call: TRBJ2-7
v_call: TRBV12-3/TRBV12-4
clone_size: many
d_call: -
cdr3_length: 14

cdr3_aa: CASSYWGGEKLFF
cdr3_nt: TGTGCCAGCAGTTATTGGGGGGGGGAAAAACTGTTTTTT
j_call: TRBJ1-4
v_call: TRBV6-6
clone_size: many
d_call: -
cdr3_length: 13

cdr3_aa: CASSLLGRQGLTFLSPLHF
cdr3_nt: TGTGCCAGCAGTTTATTAGGGCGGCAGGGCCTCACGTTCCTTTCACCCCTCCACTTT
j_call: TRBJ1-6
v_call: TRBV27
clone_size: -
d_call: -
cdr3_length: 19

cdr3_aa: CASSPSYEQYF
cdr3_nt: TGTGCCAGCAGCCCGTCCTACGAGCAGTACTTC
j_call: TRBJ2-7
v_call: TRBV7-9
clone_size: many
d_call: -
cdr3_length: 11

cdr3_aa: CSVWNLEAFF
cdr3_nt: TGCAGCGTTTGGAATCTCGAAGCTTTCTTT
j_call: TRBJ1-1
v_call: TRBV29-1
clone_size: many
d_call: -
cdr3_length: 10

cdr3_aa: CASSGSALTAASYQETQYF
cdr3_nt: TGTGCCAGCAGCGGGTCCGCCCTGACGGCCGCGTCCTACCAAGAGACCCAGTACTTC
j_call: TRBJ2-5
v_call: TRBV6-5
clone_size: many
d_call: -
cdr3_length: 19

cdr3_aa: CASSQAGTQETQYF
cdr3_nt: TGTGCCAGCAGCCAAGCGGGTACACAAGAGACCCAGTACTTC
j_call: TRBJ2-5
v_call: TRBV3-1
clone_size: many
d_call: -
cdr3_length: 14

cdr3_aa: CASSTLDTPANEQYF
cdr3_nt: TGTGCCAGCAGTACATTGGACACCCCCGCCAACGAGCAGTACTTC
j_call: TRBJ2-7
v_call: TRBV2
clone_size: many
d_call: -
cdr3_length: 15

cdr3_aa: CASRARGGETQYF
cdr3_nt: TGTGCCAGTCGCGCTCGGGGTGGAGAGACCCAGTACTTC
j_call: TRBJ2-5
v_call: TRBV19
clone_size: many
d_call: -
cdr3_length: 13

cdr3_aa: CASSLARGQETQYF
cdr3_nt: TGCGCCAGCAGCTTGGCCCGGGGGCAAGAGACCCAGTACTTC
j_call: TRBJ2-5
v_call: TRBV5-1
clone_size: many
d_call: -
cdr3_length: 14

cdr3_aa: CATSVSGASYNEQFF
cdr3_nt: TGTGCCACCAGTGTGAGCGGAGCATCCTACAATGAGCAGTTCTTC
j_call: TRBJ2-1
v_call: TRBV24-1
clone_size: many
d_call: -
cdr3_length: 15

cdr3_aa: CASRRRDSPNTEAFF
cdr3_nt: TGTGCCAGCAGACGTCGGGACAGCCCGAACACTGAAGCTTTCTTT
j_call: TRBJ1-1
v_call: TRBV6-2/TRBV6-3
clone_size: many
d_call: TRBD1
cdr3_length: 15

cdr3_aa: CASGLLMKNIQYF
cdr3_nt: TGTGCCAGCGGATTGTTGATGAAAAACATTCAGTACTTC
j_call: TRBJ2-4
v_call: TRBV25-1
clone_size: many
d_call: -
cdr3_length: 13

cdr3_aa: CASSLAGENTQYF
cdr3_nt: TGTGCCAGCAGTTTGGCAGGGGAAAATACGCAGTATTTT
j_call: TRBJ2-3
v_call: TRBV28
clone_size: many
d_call: -
cdr3_length: 13

cdr3_aa: CSVEWLQQFF
cdr3_nt: TGCAGCGTTGAGTGGCTTCAGCAGTTCTTC
j_call: TRBJ2-1
v_call: TRBV29-1
clone_size: many
d_call: -
cdr3_length: 10

cdr3_aa: CSVEQEPYEQYF
cdr3_nt: TGCAGCGTTGAACAGGAGCCCTACGAGCAGTACTTC
j_call: TRBJ2-7
v_call: TRBV29-1
clone_size: many
d_call: -
cdr3_length: 12

cdr3_aa: CASSQGRVTEAFF
cdr3_nt: TGTGCCAGCAGCCAGGGAAGGGTTACTGAAGCTTTCTTT
j_call: TRBJ1-1
v_call: TRBV3-1
clone_size: many
d_call: -
cdr3_length: 13

cdr3_aa: CASSLGSPLNTEAFF
cdr3_nt: TGTGCCAGCAGCTTGGGTTCCCCCCTGAACACTGAAGCTTTCTTT
j_call: TRBJ1-1
v_call: TRBV5-4
clone_size: many
d_call: -
cdr3_length: 15

cdr3_aa: CSVDRTGGMDTQYF
cdr3_nt: TGCAGCGTTGACCGGACAGGGGGCATGGATACGCAGTATTTT
j_call: TRBJ2-3
v_call: TRBV29-1
clone_size: many
d_call: TRBD1
cdr3_length: 14

cdr3_aa: CATEKAERTDTQYF
cdr3_nt: TGTGCCACCGAGAAGGCGGAGAGAACAGATACGCAGTATTTT
j_call: TRBJ2-3
v_call: TRBV10-3
clone_size: many
d_call: -
cdr3_length: 14

cdr3_aa: CASSIGTSGSTQYF
cdr3_nt: TGTGCCAGCAGCATAGGGACTAGCGGGAGTACGCAGTATTTT
j_call: TRBJ2-3
v_call: TRBV7-8
clone_size: -
d_call: TRBD2
cdr3_length: 14

cdr3_aa: CASSVGRSSGANVLTF
cdr3_nt: TGTGCCAGCAGTGTTGGTCGGTCCTCTGGGGCCAACGTCCTGACTTTC
j_call: TRBJ2-6
v_call: TRBV2
clone_size: -
d_call: -
cdr3_length: 16

cdr3_aa: CASRMGNTGTEAFF
cdr3_nt: TGTGCCAGCAGAATGGGTAATACGGGCACTGAAGCTTTCTTT
j_call: TRBJ1-1
v_call: TRBV7-3
clone_size: many
d_call: -
cdr3_length: 14

cdr3_aa: CASSSWNREKLFF
cdr3_nt: TGTGCCAGCAGCTCGTGGAACAGGGAAAAACTGTTTTTT
j_call: TRBJ1-4
v_call: TRBV13
clone_size: many
d_call: -
cdr3_length: 13

cdr3_aa: CASSWASGPYEQYF
cdr3_nt: TGTGCCAGCAGTTGGGCTAGCGGCCCCTACGAGCAGTACTTC
j_call: TRBJ2-7
v_call: TRBV27
clone_size: many
d_call: TRBD2
cdr3_length: 14